These 11 T cell receptor beta chains share one sample of origin, sequenced in a study of metastatic and nonmetastatic thyroid tumors. TCRdb re-called the PCR reads through MiXCR. This table has 89,000 or so clones, 8.6% appearing once. No treatment of any kind had been given to any patient before thyroid surgery. Material for sequencing was blood. The source of these receptors is a female donor with papillary thyroid cancer or a benign thyroid nodule (not recorded which). Some clones in this sample may be carry-over from other donors' samples.

Comment on this clone: A much larger clone lies one base from this, so it may be a read error. The identical CDR3 is also encoded by other nucleotide sequences in the sample. V usage is TRBV13 and J usage is TRBJ2-3, with D possibly called TRBD1 or TRBD2 (6 bases each). CDR1 and CDR2 from the germline V gene are PRHDT and FYEKMQ (reference sequence). This CDR3 is 19 amino acids long. Trimming removed 5 bases at V and 0 bases at J, with 24 bases between. CDR3 coding DNA: TGTGCCAGCAGCAGTAGGCGATTAGCTGGGGGGCCTAGCACAGATACGCAGTATTTT. Translated, it gives CASSSRRLAGGPSTDTQYF. Supplemented by reference TRBV13 and TRBJ2-3, the full variable domain reads AAGVIQSPRHLIKEKRETATLKCYPIPRHDTVYWYQQGPGQDPQFLISFYEKMQSDKGSIPDRFSAQQFSDYHSELNMSSLELGDSALYFCASSSRRLAGGPSTDTQYFGPGTRLTVL.

Ten or more counts support this clone. The gene calls are TRBV10-3 and TRBJ2-5, with 9 bases identical to TRBD1. Germline V gene lookup returns CDR1 ENHRY and CDR2 SYGVKD. J gave up 5 bases and V 5 bases, and 9 bases lay outside the gene matches. This CDR3 has 15 residues. The CDR3 bases are TGTGCCATCAGTAGGACAGGGGCGTGGGGGGAGACCCAGTACTTC. The encoded protein is CAISRTGAWGETQYF.

The table lists this clone with many counts. The rearrangement joins TRBV19 to TRBJ1-5; D ambiguous. V was shortened by 7 bases and J by 0 bases, with 7 bases between the two germline ends. This CDR3 region has 13 residues. Germline V gene sequence: CDR1 LNHDA, CDR2 SQIVND (reference sequence). This chain's CDR3 is CASTPYSNQPQHF. The CDR3 DNA is TGTGCCAGTACCCCCTATAGCAATCAGCCCCAGCATTTT.

This clone was recorded at least ten times. V usage is TRBV7-2 and J usage is TRBJ2-7; tentatively, D is TRBD2 (7 bases). This CDR3 is built from 15 residues. Per germline, CDR1 SGHTA and CDR2 FQGNSA. Trimming removed 3 bases at V and 2 bases at J, with 14 bases between. CDR3 sequence: CASSLEGGTTYEQYF. The DNA of the CDR3 is TGTGCCAGCAGCTTGGAGGGGGGGACCACCTACGAGCAGTACTTC.

The genes are TRBV2 and TRBJ2-7; 11 nucleotides align to TRBD1. Trimming removed 5 bases from V and 2 bases from J; junction bases left unmatched: 2. Looked up from germline, CDR1 is SNHLY and CDR2 is FYNNEI. This CDR3 is 14 amino acids long. CDR3 sequence (DNA): TGTGCCAGCAGTAAGGGACAGGGGGCCTACGAGCAGTACTTC. It translates to CASSKGQGAYEQYF. Together with reference TRBV2 and TRBJ2-7, the CDR3 gives the full variable domain: EPEVTQTPSHQVTQMGQEVILRCVPISNHLYFYWYRQILGQKVEFLVSFYNNEISEKSEIFDDQFSVERPDGSNFTLKIRSTKLEDSAMYFCASSKGQGAYEQYFGPGTRLTVT.

This clone was counted at least ten times. The rearrangement joins TRBV24-1 to TRBJ1-6, with a tentative D call TRBD1 (5 bases). Germline CDR1 and CDR2: KGHDR and SFDVKD. The CDR3 sequence is 16 residues long. V was shortened by 9 bases and J by 5 bases, with 19 bases between the two germline ends. For the CDR3, the DNA is TGTGCCACCCCCGGGGGGGGAGGACAAGATAATTCACCCCTCCACTTT. It specifies CATPGGGGQDNSPLHF.

This clone occurred a few times. This chain connects TRBV30 to TRBJ1-5; the match to TRBD1 covers 7 bases. The germline V gene encodes CDR1 GTSNPN and CDR2 SVGIG (reference sequence). The ends lost 0 bases at V and 6 bases at J; junction bases unmatched: 2. CDR3 length: 13 residues. CDR3 DNA: TGTGCCTGGAGTGTAGGGGGCTCTCAGCCCCAGCATTTT. This sequence encodes CAWSVGGSQPQHF.

This clone was detected ten times or more. This chain links TRBV5-6 with TRBJ2-3, with D possibly TRBD1 on 5 matching bases. V gave up 4 bases and J gave up 3 bases, with 9 bases separating them. Germline V lookup: CDR1 SGHDT, CDR2 YYEEEE. The CDR3 loop spans 13 amino acids. The CDR3 spells CASSKGATDTQYF. The CDR3, as DNA: TGTGCCAGCAGCAAAGGGGCTACAGATACGCAGTATTTT.

The chain recombines TRBV5-5 with TRBJ2-5; tentatively, D is TRBD1 (5 bases). The CDR3 extends over 16 amino acids. The germline V and J ends were trimmed by 0 bases and 5 bases, with 17 bases remaining between them. The germline V gene has CDR1 SGHKS and CDR2 YYEKEE (reference sequence). CDR3: CASSLDLGQGGETQYF. As DNA, the CDR3 is TGTGCCAGCAGCTTGGATTTGGGTCAGGGCGGCGAGACCCAGTACTTC.

This clone was found many times. The chain links TRBV7-9 to TRBJ1-4; 8 bases fit TRBD1. There are 14 residues in the CDR3. Trimming at V came to 5 bases and at J to 4 bases, leaving 3 bases not matched to a gene. In germline, CDR1 is SEHNR, CDR2 FQNEAQ (reference sequence). The CDR3 DNA follows: TGTGCCAGCAGCCATGGACAGGGTAATGAAAAACTGTTTTTT. It yields the protein CASSHGQGNEKLFF.

There are many counts of this clone. V and J are TRBV5-1 and TRBJ1-2; 7 nucleotides line up with TRBD1. The junction had 2 bases not matched to a gene; V was cut back by 3 bases and J by 0 bases. This CDR3 spans 14 amino acids. From germline, CDR1 is SGHRS and CDR2 YFSETQ. The CDR3, as DNA: TGCGCCAGCAGCTGGGACAGCCCTAACTATGGCTACACCTTC. Its translation: CASSWDSPNYGYTF.